The T cell receptor (beta chain) described here comes from a study of blood T cell repertoires in COVID-19. Whole-study context: Italy, Spain and the United States were the sources of the convalescent and acute COVID-19 samples. PBMCs, B-cell-depleted T cells, or T cells were the source of the cDNA or gDNA that made up the material.

The CDR3 is 16 amino acids. J gave up 1 base and V 6 bases, and 7 bases lay outside the gene matches. CDR1 and CDR2 from the germline V gene are KGHSH and LQKENI. Authors' methods: Amplification of reference gene primers provided the estimated nucleated cell counts. Libraries were prepared by immunoSEQ multiplex PCR; TCRdb keeps only in-frame clonotypes and omits some of them. The V and J calls and the clone size are those of that table, but D and trimming were determined from the DNA. In the table there are under 450,000 clones, 70% to 90% of which are singletons. This receptor was identified in a woman in her forties or fifties with COVID-19, enrolled during active disease. Input material: peripheral blood. The rearrangement links TRBV18 to TRBJ1-5; 9 nucleotides match TRBD1. CDR3 sequence: CASSPTGGASNQPQHF. CDR3 DNA sequence: TGTGCCAGCTCCCCTACAGGGGGCGCGAGCAATCAGCCCCAGCATTTT.